The 7 T cell receptor beta chains below come from one sample, sequenced in a study of T-cell reconstitution after alpha-beta-depleted transplantation in children. Preparation of the TCRbeta library used unique molecular identifiers. TCRdb re-called the PCR reads through MiXCR, storing one row per CDR3 protein. The sample has 450,000 to 550,000 distinct CDR3 sequences, more than 9.5% seen once. Sequences were derived from PBMCs, mostly from graft donor cells, sampled 180 days after TCRalphabeta/CD19-depleted stem cell transplant. These receptors all stem from a female patient between 2 and 15 years old who had a stem cell transplant for aplastic anemia, so the T cells may come from the graft donor.

In its sample, this clonotype was seen a few times. The chain joins TRBV9 to TRBJ2-7; 7 bases line up with TRBD1. V was pared by 3 bases and J by 4 bases, with 4 bases of the junction left unmatched. The CDR3 runs 13 residues. Germline V CDR1 and CDR2: SGDLS, YYNGEE. The CDR3 DNA sequence: TGTGCCAGCAGCGCTCCAGGGGGTTACGAGCAGTACTTC. It is translated as CASSAPGGYEQYF.

This clonotype was seen only a few times. This chain uses TRBV9 with TRBJ2-3; 15 nucleotides line up with TRBD2. V dropped 5 bases and J dropped 2; count of bases not matched to a gene: 6. This CDR3 region has 17 residues. Germline CDR1 SGDLS, CDR2 YYNGEE. The CDR3 DNA sequence: TGTGCCAGCAGTCCCAGGACTAGCGGGAGGGCCACAGATACGCAGTATTTT. This gives the protein CASSPRTSGRATDTQYF.

A few counts support this clonotype. J is TRBJ1-2 and V is TRBV5-1; no reliable D call. Germline CDR1 and CDR2: SGHRS and YFSETQ. Trimming pared 4 bases from V and 5 bases from J, leaving 15 bases between. The length of the CDR3 is 14 residues. CDR3 sequence (DNA): TGCGCCAGCAGCGATCCGGACGGACCGTATGGCTACACCTTC. Protein product: CASSDPDGPYGYTF. The whole variable domain, remainder taken from reference TRBV5-1 and TRBJ1-2, is KAGVTQTPRYLIKTRGQQVTLSCSPISGHRSVSWYQQTPGQGLQFLFEYFSETQRNKGNFPGRFSGRQFSNSRSEMNVSTLELGDSALYLCASSDPDGPYGYTFGSGTRLTVV.

This clonotype appeared a few times. CDR3 sequence: CSASGQGALNTEAFF. The CDR3 nucleotides are TGCAGTGCGAGTGGACAGGGGGCTCTGAACACTGAAGCTTTCTTT. This sequence joins TRBV20-1 and TRBJ1-1; 11 bases align to TRBD1. With 6 bases clipped from V and 0 bases from J, the junction kept 6 bases outside the gene matches. Looked up from germline, CDR1 is DFQATT and CDR2 is SNEGSKA (reference sequence). The CDR3 contains 15 residues.

The rearrangement links TRBV3-1 to TRBJ1-4; D gene unclear. This CDR3 comprises 15 residues. V was clipped by 3 bases and J by 1 base, with 9 bases between them. Germline CDR1 reads LGHDT; CDR2 reads YNNKEL (reference sequence). CDR3 in amino acids: CASSQEGLTNEKLFF. In nucleotides, the CDR3 is TGTGCCAGCAGCCAGGAAGGATTAACTAATGAAAAACTGTTTTTT.

There are a few counts of this clonotype. V and J are TRBV27 and TRBJ2-1, with 8 bases lining up with TRBD2. The trim removed 4 bases at V and 9 bases at J, leaving 8 bases unmatched. The germline CDR1 and CDR2 sequences are MNHEY and SMNVEV (reference sequence). CDR3 length: 14 residues. CDR3 sequence: CASSSRGLALEQFF. CDR3 coding DNA: TGTGCCAGCAGTTCCCGAGGACTAGCCCTTGAGCAGTTCTTC.

The chain combines TRBV7-2 with TRBJ2-7; a weak D match, TRBD2 (7 bases). This CDR3 comprises 13 residues. Trimming took 7 bases from V and 1 from J, leaving 11 bases between them. CDR1 and CDR2 from the germline V gene are SGHTA and FQGNSA. The CDR3: CASTGGLSYEQYF. CDR3 in DNA: TGTGCCAGCACGGGGGGCTTATCCTACGAGCAGTACTTC.